This is a list of T cell receptor beta chains from one sample in a study of STAT5B mutations in CD4+ large granular lymphocyte leukemia. Only in-frame clones appear in the TCRdb table, and some are missing; sequencing was by immunoSEQ multiplex PCR. The data hold fewer than 45,000 clones, with 80% to 90% observed a single time. The sequencing sample was made of CD4+ T cells from blood buffy coats. These receptors all stem from a human donor in good health. The CDR3 runs from the conserved cysteine through the conserved F or W. D genes are given only for firm matches. Expanded clones get a size class; other rows say once, few or many, or leave the size out.

v_call,clone_size,d_call,j_call,cdr3_aa,cdr3_nt
TRBV15,-,-,TRBJ1-1,CATSRGAMNTEAFF,TGTGCCACCAGCAGAGGGGCCATGAACACTGAAGCTTTCTTT
TRBV6-1,-,TRBD1,TRBJ2-3,CASSAKPPGQSADTQYF,TGTGCCAGCAGTGCAAAACCCCCGGGACAGAGCGCAGATACGCAGTATTTT
TRBV2,-,TRBD1,TRBJ1-1,CASSGTGGGAEAFF,TGTGCCAGCAGTGGGACAGGCGGCGGGGCTGAAGCTTTCTTT
TRBV7-3,-,-,TRBJ2-1,CASSLGYNEQFF,TGTGCCAGCAGCTTGGGGTACAATGAGCAGTTCTTC
TRBV6-5,-,-,TRBJ1-1,CASISNLNTEAFF,TGTGCCAGCATTTCTAATCTGAACACTGAAGCTTTCTTT
TRBV11-3,-,TRBD2,TRBJ2-3,CASSFTSGRGQGTQYF,TGTGCCAGCAGCTTCACTAGCGGGAGGGGCCAGGGGACGCAGTATTTT
TRBV10-3,-,-,TRBJ1-5,CATDPSGKGPQHF,TGTGCCACAGACCCTTCGGGCAAAGGGCCCCAGCATTTT
TRBV6-6,-,-,TRBJ2-3,CASRGDSYSTDTQYF,TGTGCCAGCAGGGGGGACTCGTATAGCACAGATACGCAGTATTTT
TRBV5-6,-,TRBD2,TRBJ2-3,CASSLLAGTDTQYF,TGTGCCAGCAGCTTACTAGCGGGGACCGATACGCAGTATTTT
TRBV2,once,TRBD2,TRBJ2-2,CASRWDSGSGELFF,TGTGCCAGCAGATGGGATAGCGGGTCCGGGGAGCTGTTTTTT
TRBV6-4,-,-,TRBJ1-1,CASISHLLQAFF,TGTGCCAGCATATCCCATCTTTTGCAAGCTTTCTTT
TRBV4-2,once,-,TRBJ1-1,CASSQATQGIEAFF,TGTGCCAGCAGCCAAGCTACACAGGGTATCGAGGCTTTCTTT
TRBV9,-,-,TRBJ1-1,CASSAWKNTEAFF,TGTGCCAGCAGCGCATGGAAGAACACTGAAGCTTTCTTT
TRBV5-1,-,-,TRBJ2-3,CASRKGKPGDTQYF,TGCGCCAGCAGGAAGGGCAAACCAGGGGATACGCAGTATTTT
TRBV6-5,-,TRBD2,TRBJ2-5,CASRRTSGRETQYF,TGTGCCAGCAGGCGGACTAGCGGACGAGAGACCCAGTACTTC
TRBV6-4,-,TRBD2,TRBJ2-1,CASSDMGLAGVRQFF,TGTGCCAGCAGTGACATGGGACTAGCGGGAGTGAGGCAGTTCTTC
TRBV19,-,-,TRBJ2-2,CASSIRTGELFF,TGTGCCAGTAGTATTCGGACGGGGGAGCTGTTTTTT
TRBV6-5,-,TRBD1,TRBJ1-2,CASSYSIGTGVAYTF,TGTGCCAGCAGTTACTCAATTGGGACAGGGGTAGCCTACACCTTC
TRBV5-1,-,-,TRBJ2-3,CASSFGLTDTQYF,TGCGCCAGCAGCTTCGGGTTGACAGATACGCAGTATTTT
TRBV18,-,-,TRBJ1-2,CASSPQGLDGYTF,TGTGCCAGCTCACCTCAGGGCTTAGATGGCTACACCTTC
TRBV5-1,-,TRBD2,TRBJ2-1,CASSWTSGHYNEQFF,TGCGCCAGCAGCTGGACTAGCGGACATTACAATGAGCAGTTCTTC
TRBV5-5,-,-,TRBJ2-7,CASSLAKGFSYEQYF,TGTGCCAGCAGCTTGGCCAAGGGATTTTCCTACGAGCAGTACTTC
TRBV5-8,-,-,TRBJ2-7,CASSLEGTVAYEQYF,TGTGCCAGCAGCTTGGAGGGGACGGTAGCCTACGAGCAGTACTTC
TRBV19,-,TRBD1,TRBJ1-5,CATRQGDPSNLNQPQHF,TGTGCCACGCGACAGGGAGACCCTTCAAACCTTAATCAGCCCCAGCATTTT
TRBV5-1,-,TRBD2,TRBJ2-1,CASSDPGGGNEQFF,TGCGCCAGCAGCGACCCTGGGGGGGGCAATGAGCAGTTCTTC
TRBV25-1,-,-,TRBJ1-1,CASSEKLGALTGAFF,TGTGCCAGCAGTGAAAAGTTGGGGGCCTTAACCGGAGCTTTCTTT
TRBV7-9,-,TRBD1,TRBJ1-5,CASRGQGPNQPQHF,TGTGCCAGCCGGGGACAGGGCCCCAATCAGCCCCAGCATTTT
TRBV9,-,TRBD1,TRBJ2-7,CASSPGTGFYEQYF,TGTGCCAGCAGCCCAGGGACAGGGTTCTACGAGCAGTACTTC
TRBV28,-,TRBD1,TRBJ1-6,CASSLRQGGGSPLHF,TGTGCCAGCAGTTTAAGACAGGGAGGTGGGTCACCCCTCCACTTT
TRBV18,-,TRBD1,TRBJ2-7,CASSPRTGGDEQYF,TGTGCCAGCTCCCCCAGGACAGGGGGCGACGAGCAGTACTTC
TRBV11-3,-,TRBD2,TRBJ2-5,CASSTGLAGGAVETQYF,TGTGCCAGCAGCACGGGACTAGCGGGAGGGGCGGTCGAGACCCAGTACTTC
TRBV7-9,-,-,TRBJ2-3,CASSGRGGGSSTDTQYF,TGTGCCAGCAGCGGTAGAGGAGGAGGTTCTAGCACAGATACGCAGTATTTT
TRBV10-2,once,-,TRBJ1-2,CASSETGGRIYGYTF,TGCGCCAGCAGTGAGACGGGGGGGCGCATCTATGGCTACACCTTC
TRBV4-2,-,TRBD2,TRBJ2-5,CASSQDIQRGGRETQYF,TGTGCCAGCAGCCAAGATATCCAGCGGGGGGGCAGGGAGACCCAGTACTTC
TRBV19,-,-,TRBJ2-5,CASSAQQGTQYF,TGTGCCAGTAGTGCTCAACAGGGAACCCAGTACTTC
TRBV10-3,-,-,TRBJ1-4,CAISEKRAEKLFF,TGTGCCATCAGTGAGAAAAGGGCAGAAAAACTGTTTTTT
TRBV7-9,-,-,TRBJ2-7,CASSLVWGDEQYF,TGTGCCAGCAGCTTAGTCTGGGGGGACGAGCAGTACTTC
TRBV6-6,-,TRBD1,TRBJ1-1,CASSPGQPNTEAFF,TGTGCCAGTAGTCCGGGACAGCCGAATACTGAAGCTTTCTTT
TRBV2,-,-,TRBJ2-2,CASSEKGSNTGELFF,TGTGCCAGCAGTGAAAAGGGGTCGAACACCGGGGAGCTGTTTTTT
TRBV7-8,-,-,TRBJ2-7,CASSPGRTSYEQYF,TGTGCCAGCAGCCCAGGACGGACTTCCTACGAGCAGTACTTC
TRBV6-6,-,TRBD1,TRBJ1-2,CASSSRQGARGYTF,TGTGCCAGCAGTTCCCGACAGGGGGCACGGGGCTACACCTTC
TRBV9,-,-,TRBJ2-2,CASSVTGTTGELFF,TGTGCCAGCAGCGTCACAGGGACCACCGGGGAGCTGTTTTTT
TRBV2,-,TRBD1,TRBJ1-3,CASSYDRETIYF,TGTGCCAGCAGTTACGACAGGGAAACCATATATTTT
TRBV5-6,-,-,TRBJ2-5,CASSPRGQETQYF,TGTGCCAGCAGCCCCCGAGGGCAAGAGACCCAGTACTTC
TRBV2,-,-,TRBJ2-3,CAGLGDTQYF,TGTGCCGGCCTGGGGGATACGCAGTATTTT
TRBV11-2,-,-,TRBJ2-1,CASSLVGSRLSSYNEQFF,TGTGCCAGCAGCTTAGTGGGTAGCCGATTGAGCTCCTACAATGAGCAGTTCTTC
TRBV6-5,-,-,TRBJ2-5,CASRSGQETQYF,TGTGCCAGCAGGTCCGGCCAAGAGACCCAGTACTTC
TRBV30,-,TRBD1,TRBJ1-2,CAWSPGQGSYGYTF,TGTGCCTGGAGTCCGGGACAGGGGTCCTATGGCTACACCTTC
TRBV2,-,-,TRBJ1-4,CASSGGRQANEKLFF,TGTGCCAGCAGTGGGGGGCGTCAGGCTAATGAAAAACTGTTTTTT